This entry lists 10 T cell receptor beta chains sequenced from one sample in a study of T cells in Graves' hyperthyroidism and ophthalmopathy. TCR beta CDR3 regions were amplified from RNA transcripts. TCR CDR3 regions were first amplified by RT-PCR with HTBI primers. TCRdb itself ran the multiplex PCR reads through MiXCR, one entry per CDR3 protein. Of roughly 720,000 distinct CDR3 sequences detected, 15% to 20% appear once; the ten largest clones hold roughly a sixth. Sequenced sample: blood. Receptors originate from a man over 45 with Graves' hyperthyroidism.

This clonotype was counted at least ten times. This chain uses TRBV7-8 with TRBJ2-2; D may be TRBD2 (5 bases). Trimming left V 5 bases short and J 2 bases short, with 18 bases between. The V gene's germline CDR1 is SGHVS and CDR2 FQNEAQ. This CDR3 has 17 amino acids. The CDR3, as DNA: TGTGCCAGCAGCCTCTCCCCGGACTCCTTTAACACCGGGGAGCTGTTTTTT. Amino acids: CASSLSPDSFNTGELFF.

In DNA form, the CDR3 reads TGTGCCAGCAGCTTCAGGGGGGTCGCCGGGGAGCTGTTTTTT. Translation: CASSFRGVAGELFF. The chain links TRBV7-2 to TRBJ2-2; TRBD1 might be the D (7 bases). Between the trimmed V and J ends, which lost 3 bases and 6 bases, there was a span of 11 bases. CDR3 length: 14 residues. Germline V gene data show CDR1 as SGHTA and CDR2 as FQGNSA. The full variable domain, with the rest looked up from reference TRBV7-2 and TRBJ2-2, is GAGVSQSPSNKVTEKGKDVELRCDPISGHTALYWYRQSLGQGLEFLIYFQGNSAPDKSGLPSDRFSAERTGGSVSTLTIQRTQQEDSAVYLCASSFRGVAGELFFGEGSRLTVL.

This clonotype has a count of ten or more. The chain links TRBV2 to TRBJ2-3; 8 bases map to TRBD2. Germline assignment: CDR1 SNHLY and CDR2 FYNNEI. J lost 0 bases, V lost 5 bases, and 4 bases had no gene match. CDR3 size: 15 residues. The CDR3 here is CASSWTSRSTDTQYF. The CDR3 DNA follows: TGTGCCAGCAGTTGGACTAGCCGGAGCACAGATACGCAGTATTTT. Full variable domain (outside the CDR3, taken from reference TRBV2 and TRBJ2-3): EPEVTQTPSHQVTQMGQEVILRCVPISNHLYFYWYRQILGQKVEFLVSFYNNEISEKSEIFDDQFSVERPDGSNFTLKIRSTKLEDSAMYFCASSWTSRSTDTQYFGPGTRLTVL.

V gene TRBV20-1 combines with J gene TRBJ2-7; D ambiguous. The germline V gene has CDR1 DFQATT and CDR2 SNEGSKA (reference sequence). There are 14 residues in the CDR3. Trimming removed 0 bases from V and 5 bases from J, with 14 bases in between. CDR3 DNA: TGCAGTGCTAGAGATCCCGTATCTTTTGACGAGCAGTACTTC. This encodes CSARDPVSFDEQYF.

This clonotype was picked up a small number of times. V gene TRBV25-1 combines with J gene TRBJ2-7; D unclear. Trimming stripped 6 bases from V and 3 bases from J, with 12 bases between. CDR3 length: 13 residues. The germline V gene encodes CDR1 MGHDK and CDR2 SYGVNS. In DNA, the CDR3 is TGTGCCAGCAGGGTGATTGACGGCTACGAGCAGTACTTC. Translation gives CASRVIDGYEQYF.

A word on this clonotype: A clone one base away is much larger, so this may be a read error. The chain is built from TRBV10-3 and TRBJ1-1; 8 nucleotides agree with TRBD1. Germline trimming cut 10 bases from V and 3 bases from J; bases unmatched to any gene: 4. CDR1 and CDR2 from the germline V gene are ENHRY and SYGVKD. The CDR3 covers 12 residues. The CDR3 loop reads CATLQGDTEAFF. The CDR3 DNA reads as TGTGCCACCCTACAGGGGGACACTGAAGCTTTCTTT.

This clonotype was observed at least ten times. CDR3 region: CASRDFYRGENEKLFF. CDR3 coding DNA: TGTGCCAGCCGTGATTTCTACAGGGGAGAGAATGAAAAACTGTTTTTT. The chain is built from TRBV19 and TRBJ1-4, with 7 bases matching TRBD1. This CDR3 contains 16 residues. After removal of 9 bases from V and 5 bases from J, the junction contained 15 bases not matched to a gene. Per germline, CDR1 LNHDA and CDR2 SQIVND (reference sequence). Supplemented by reference TRBV19 and TRBJ1-4, the full variable domain reads DGGITQSPKYLFRKEGQNVTLSCEQNLNHDAMYWYRQDPGQGLRLIYYSQIVNDFQKGDIAEGYSVSREKKESFPLTVTSAQKNPTAFYLCASRDFYRGENEKLFFGSGTQLSVL.

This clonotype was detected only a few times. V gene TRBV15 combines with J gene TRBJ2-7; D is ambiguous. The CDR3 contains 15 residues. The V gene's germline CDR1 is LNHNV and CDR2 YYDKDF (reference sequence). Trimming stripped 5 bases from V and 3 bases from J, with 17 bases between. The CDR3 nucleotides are TGTGCCACCAGCCCTCGATCCTCTACCATCTACGAGCAGTACTTC. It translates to CATSPRSSTIYEQYF.

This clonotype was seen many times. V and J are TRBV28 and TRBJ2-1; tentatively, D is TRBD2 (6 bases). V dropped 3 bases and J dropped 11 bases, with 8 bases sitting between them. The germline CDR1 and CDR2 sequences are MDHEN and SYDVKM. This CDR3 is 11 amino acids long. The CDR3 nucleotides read TGTGCCAGCAGTTTGGCGGGGCAGCAGTTCTTC. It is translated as CASSLAGQQFF. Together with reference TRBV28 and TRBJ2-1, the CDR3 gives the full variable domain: DVKVTQSSRYLVKRTGEKVFLECVQDMDHENMFWYRQDPGLGLRLIYFSYDVKMKEKGDIPEGYSVSREKKERFSLILESASTNQTSMYLCASSLAGQQFFGPGTRLTVL.

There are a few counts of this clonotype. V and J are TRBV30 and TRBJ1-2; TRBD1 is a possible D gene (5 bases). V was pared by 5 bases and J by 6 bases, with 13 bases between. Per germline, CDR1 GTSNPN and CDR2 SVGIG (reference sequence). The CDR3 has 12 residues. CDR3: CAWARGRNGYTF. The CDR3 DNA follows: TGTGCCTGGGCAAGGGGACGTAATGGCTACACCTTC.